Sequencing of this T cell receptor beta chain was carried out in a study of OX40 agonist ivuxolimab in advanced cancers. Between the trimmed V and J ends, which lost 3 bases and 7 bases, there was a span of 7 bases. The CDR3 consists of 12 residues. Germline CDR1 is LNHDA and CDR2 is SQIVND (reference sequence). This clone appeared once. The assay was immunoSEQ multiplex PCR, and TCRdb's table has in-frame clones only and misses some. The profile shows approximately 92,000 clones, about 80% of them singletons. This TCR was recovered from an adult with an advanced solid tumor such as melanoma, head and neck, liver or kidney cancer. The chain uses TRBV19 and TRBJ1-5; D remains ambiguous. This specimen consisted of CD4+ or CD8+ T cells sorted from blood, obtained in a trial of the OX40 agonist ivuxolimab. CDR3 nucleotides: TGTGCCAGTAGTATTGAGGGACAGCCCCAGCATTTT. Its translation is CASSIEGQPQHF. Full variable domain (remainder filled in from reference TRBV19 and TRBJ1-5): DGGITQSPKYLFRKEGQNVTLSCEQNLNHDAMYWYRQDPGQGLRLIYYSQIVNDFQKGDIAEGYSVSREKKESFPLTVTSAQKNPTAFYLCASSIEGQPQHFGDGTRLSIL.